The source of this T cell receptor (beta chain) is a study of blood T cells in healthy people across ages. J lost 3 bases, V lost 5 bases, and 6 bases had no gene match. The germline V gene encodes CDR1 SGHAT and CDR2 FQNNGV. There are 15 residues in the CDR3. For the second PCR, which ran for about 6 to 11 cycles, a sample-barcoded 5' primer and a J-beta primer mix were used. TCRdb re-called the 5' RACE reads through MiXCR, storing one row per CDR3 protein. The repertoire holds approximately 810,000 distinct CDR3 sequences, around 30% seen once, with roughly a sixth in the top ten. This clonotype was seen only a few times.

The chain employs TRBV11-2 and TRBJ2-1; TRBD1 matches at 8 bases. The clonotype originates from a woman of 80 years or more in good health. Sequenced sample: blood. The CDR3 here is CASSPDRVNYNEQFF. Here the CDR3 DNA reads TGTGCCAGCAGCCCGGACAGGGTTAACTACAATGAGCAGTTCTTC.